This entry describes one T cell receptor beta chain. This CDR3 region has 14 residues. Germline CDR1 is SGHTA and CDR2 is FQGTGA. The ends were cut back, 1 base at V and 3 bases at J, with 7 bases in the middle. Assay: immunoSEQ multiplex PCR; the TCRdb copy retains only in-frame clones and omits some. The table shows 300,000 to 400,000 clones, with approximately 90% occurring only once. The data belong to a study of blood T cell repertoires in COVID-19. The clonotype originates from a woman in her twenties or thirties with acute COVID-19. Sequenced sample: PBMCs or T cells enriched from blood (not recorded which). This chain uses TRBV7-3 with TRBJ2-1; tentative D call: TRBD1 (5 bases). The CDR3: CASSLRGGYNEQFF. The CDR3, as DNA: TGTGCCAGCAGCTTAAGGGGCGGCTACAATGAGCAGTTCTTC. The full variable domain, in which reference TRBV7-3 and TRBJ2-1 provide the parts outside the CDR3, is GAGVSQTPSNKVTEKGKYVELRCDPISGHTALYWYRQSLGQGPEFLIYFQGTGAADDSGLPNDRFFAVRPEGSVSTLKIQRTERGDSAVYLCASSLRGGYNEQFFGPGTRLTVL.